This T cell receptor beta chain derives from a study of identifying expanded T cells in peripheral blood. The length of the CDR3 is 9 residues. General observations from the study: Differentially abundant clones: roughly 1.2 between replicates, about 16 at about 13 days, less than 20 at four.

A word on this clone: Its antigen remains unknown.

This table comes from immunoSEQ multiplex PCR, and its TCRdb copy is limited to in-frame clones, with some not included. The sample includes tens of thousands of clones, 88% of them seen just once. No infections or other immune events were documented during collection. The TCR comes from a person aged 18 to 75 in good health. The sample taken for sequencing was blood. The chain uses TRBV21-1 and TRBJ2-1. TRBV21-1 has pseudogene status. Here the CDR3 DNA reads TGTGCCAGCAGCAAAAAGCAGTTCTTC. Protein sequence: CASSKKQFF.